Listed below are T cell receptor beta chains from one sample, sequenced in a study of control samples from healthy donors and cancer patients. Clones were sequenced by immunoSEQ multiplex PCR, and TCRdb holds only the in-frame ones, with some missing. The sample carries around 120,000 clones, roughly 91% recorded once. Material: blood. The receptors come from a woman in her seventies in good health. The CDR3 runs from the conserved cysteine through the conserved F or W. Fields, in order: V gene, J gene, D gene, clone size, CDR3 DNA, CDR3 protein. D genes are given only for firm matches. Clone size is stated in some rows and not others, as once, few, many or a class when expanded.

>TRBV2|TRBJ2-1|NA|NA
TGTGCCAGCAGAACTGACCACTACAATGAGCAGTTCTTC
CASRTDHYNEQFF
>TRBV5-1|TRBJ2-3|TRBD2|NA
TGCGCCAGCAGCTGGAGGACGGGGGGAGATACGCAGTATTTT
CASSWRTGGDTQYF
>TRBV29-1|TRBJ1-1|TRBD1|NA
TGCAGCGTGGCCGGGACAGATTATATAGAAGCTTTCTTT
CSVAGTDYIEAFF
>TRBV2|TRBJ1-2|NA|NA
TGTGCCAGCAGCCTGGTGAGGTTCGAAGGCTACACCTTC
CASSLVRFEGYTF
>TRBV29-1|TRBJ1-4|NA|NA
TGCAGCGCCTCTCACCGGGCCTCAACTAATGAAAAACTGTTTTTT
CSASHRASTNEKLFF
>TRBV7-2|TRBJ2-7|NA|NA
TGTGCCAGCAGCTTAGTAGGTCAAACCTACGAGCAGTACTTC
CASSLVGQTYEQYF
>TRBV6-6|TRBJ2-5|TRBD2|once
TGTGCCAGCAGTTACTCGGGGCGGGGAGGGGAGACCCAGTACTTC
CASSYSGRGGETQYF
>TRBV9|TRBJ1-1|TRBD1|NA
TGTGCCAGCAGCGACCGGGACAGAAACACTGAAGCTTTCTTT
CASSDRDRNTEAFF
>TRBV5-1|TRBJ1-4|NA|NA
TGCGCCAGCAGCCCAATAGGTGCAACTAATGAAAAACTGTTTTTT
CASSPIGATNEKLFF
>TRBV5-4|TRBJ2-7|TRBD2|NA
TGTGCCAGCAGCAGGCCAGCGGGGGGGCCCACCTCCTACGAGCAGTACTTC
CASSRPAGGPTSYEQYF
>TRBV11-1|TRBJ1-1|TRBD1|once
TGTGCCAGCAGCCACACAGGGGGTCGGACTGAAGCTTTCTTT
CASSHTGGRTEAFF
>TRBV25-1|TRBJ2-5|NA|NA
TGTGCCAGCAGTGACCCTGGGACAATTCAAGAGACCCAGTACTTC
CASSDPGTIQETQYF
>TRBV5-1|TRBJ2-5|TRBD2|NA
TGCGCCAGCAGCTCCCTAAGCGGGGGGCCTTACCAAGAGACCCAGTACTTC
CASSSLSGGPYQETQYF
>TRBV7-9|TRBJ1-1|TRBD1|NA
TGTGCCAGCAGCCCTAGGGACAGGTTGAACACTGAAGCTTTCTTT
CASSPRDRLNTEAFF
>TRBV24-1|TRBJ2-3|NA|NA
TGTGCCACCAGTGATTCCGGGCGGGGGCCCACAGATACGCAGTATTTT
CATSDSGRGPTDTQYF
>TRBV3-1/TRBV3-2|TRBJ1-1|TRBD1|once
TGTGCCAGCAGCCCTACTGGGACAGGTAAAGAAGCTTTCTTT
CASSPTGTGKEAFF
>TRBV4-1|TRBJ2-3|TRBD1|once
TGCGCCAGCAGCCTAAGACAGGGCCCAGATACGCAGTATTTT
CASSLRQGPDTQYF
>TRBV15|TRBJ1-2|TRBD1|once
TGTGCCACCAGCAGAAACCGGGACAGGGAGTACTATGGCTACACCTTC
CATSRNRDREYYGYTF
>TRBV19|TRBJ2-1|TRBD2|NA
TGTGCCAGTAGTAGGACTAGCGGAAGCTCCTACAATGAGCAGTTCTTC
CASSRTSGSSYNEQFF
>TRBV3-1/TRBV3-2|TRBJ2-7|TRBD2|NA
TGTGCCAGCAGCCAAGGTCGAGCGGGGGGGATCTACGAGCAGTACTTC
CASSQGRAGGIYEQYF
>TRBV4-1|TRBJ2-3|TRBD2|NA
TGCGCCAGCAGCCAAGAAAGTAGCGGGGGGTATGGAGATACGCAGTATTTT
CASSQESSGGYGDTQYF
>TRBV9|TRBJ1-1|NA|NA
TGTGCCAGCAGCGCGGACGTAGGGGACACTGAAGCTTTCTTT
CASSADVGDTEAFF
>TRBV9|TRBJ2-1|TRBD1|NA
TGTGCCAGCAGCGTGTGGGACAGGGGCTCCTACAATGAGCAGTTCTTC
CASSVWDRGSYNEQFF
>TRBV3-1/TRBV3-2|TRBJ2-5|TRBD1|NA
TGTGCCAGCAGCCGCGTTACAGGGGGCCAAGAGACCCAGTACTTC
CASSRVTGGQETQYF
>TRBV6-6|TRBJ1-1|NA|once
TGTGCCAGCAGTTATGGCAGGGGAAGGTCCACTGAAGCTTTCTTT
CASSYGRGRSTEAFF
>TRBV7-9|TRBJ1-1|TRBD1|NA
TGTGCCAGCAGCTTAAGGGGGACAGGGAACACTGAAGCTTTCTTT
CASSLRGTGNTEAFF